Below are 9 T cell receptor beta chains sequenced from a single sample in a study of cytomegalovirus exposure and HLA in healthy donors. This table comes from immunoSEQ multiplex PCR, and its TCRdb copy is limited to in-frame clones, with some not included. The sample yields some 290,000 clones, approximately 86% seen once. Sequenced: PBMCs. These receptors came from a man aged 30 to 39 in good health and CMV-seronegative.

CDR3 sequence reads: CASSWGTGEQYF. DNA of the CDR3: TGCGCCAGCAGCTGGGGCACCGGCGAGCAGTACTTC. The chain uses TRBV5-1 and TRBJ2-7, with a possible D match to TRBD1 (5 bases). Germline-derived CDR1 and CDR2 are SGHRS and YFSETQ. CDR3 size: 12 residues. V was shortened by 3 bases and J by 6 bases, with 10 bases between the two germline ends.

The rearrangement links TRBV4-3 to TRBJ1-5; 7 bases agree with TRBD1. Losses at the gene ends were 5 bases for V and 1 base for J; bases not matched to a gene: 5. Germline V gives CDR1 LGHNA, CDR2 YSLEER. The CDR3 extends over 15 amino acids. The CDR3 bases are TGCGCCAGCAGCTGGGGGACAGAAAGCAATCAGCCCCAGCATTTT. Translated, it gives CASSWGTESNQPQHF.

The V gene is TRBV18, the J gene TRBJ1-5, with a tentative D call TRBD1 (5 bases). V shed 3 bases and J shed 5 bases, with 11 bases lying between them. The CDR3 covers 14 residues. CDR1 and CDR2 from the germline V gene are KGHSH and LQKENI. Here the CDR3 reads CASSPTPGDQPQHF. CDR3 in DNA: TGTGCCAGCTCACCCACCCCGGGGGATCAGCCCCAGCATTTT.

The V and J genes are TRBV29-1 and TRBJ1-1, with D perhaps TRBD1 (6 bases). The germline gives CDR1 SQVTM, CDR2 ANQGSEA. The CDR3 loop spans 14 amino acids. The ends were cut back, 1 base at V and 5 bases at J, with 14 bases in the middle. CDR3 sequence reads: CSVEGGERGTEAFF. CDR3 bases: TGCAGCGTTGAAGGAGGGGAAAGGGGGACTGAAGCTTTCTTT.

V and J are TRBV19 and TRBJ1-1; 9 nucleotides line up with TRBD1. Per the germline V gene, CDR1 is LNHDA and CDR2 is SQIVND (reference sequence). This CDR3 region has 15 residues. V lost 4 bases, J lost 5 bases, and 8 bases stayed unmatched. CDR3 in amino acids: CASSTGQGRETEAFF. The DNA of the CDR3 is TGTGCCAGTAGTACGGGACAGGGTAGGGAGACTGAAGCTTTCTTT.

The chain couples TRBV4-1 to TRBJ1-2; 7 bases map to TRBD1. CDR3 size: 13 residues. V lost 4 bases to trimming and J lost 8 bases; unmatched junction nucleotides: 7. CDR1 is MGHRA, CDR2 YSYEKL, per germline. The CDR3: CASSLDSTGGYTF. CDR3 bases: TGCGCCAGCAGCCTCGACTCGACAGGGGGCTACACCTTC.

The chain is built from TRBV11-2 and TRBJ2-5; D is unresolved. Germline values: CDR1 SGHAT, CDR2 FQNNGV. Trimming took off 5 bases at V and 4 bases at J, with 17 bases between the two ends. The CDR3 consists of 15 residues. This chain's CDR3 is CASSPRHPPGETQYF. CDR3 coding DNA: TGTGCCAGCAGCCCGCGTCACCCTCCGGGAGAGACCCAGTACTTC.

This sequence joins TRBV4-1 and TRBJ2-4; 12 bases align to TRBD2. Germline CDR1 MGHRA, CDR2 YSYEKL. V was pared by 4 bases and J by 8 bases, with 12 bases of the junction left unmatched. CDR3 length equals 17 residues. The CDR3 spells CASSPSRASGGADIQYF. The CDR3 nucleotides read TGCGCCAGCAGCCCGTCAAGGGCTAGCGGGGGGGCGGACATTCAGTACTTC.

This chain links TRBV9 with TRBJ1-1, with unresolved D. The V and J ends lost 4 bases and 4 bases respectively, with 17 bases between them. The CDR3 runs 15 residues. CDR1 is SGDLS and CDR2 is YYNGEE in the germline V gene. The CDR3 region has the DNA TGTGCCAGCAGCTCCGCACCAGAGGGTGCCACTGAAGCTTTCTTT. It specifies CASSSAPEGATEAFF. Looking up the rest from reference TRBV9 and TRBJ1-1 gives the full variable domain: DSGVTQTPKHLITATGQRVTLRCSPRSGDLSVYWYQQSLDQGLQFLIQYYNGEERAKGNILERFSAQQFPDLHSELNLSSLELGDSALYFCASSSAPEGATEAFFGQGTRLTVV.